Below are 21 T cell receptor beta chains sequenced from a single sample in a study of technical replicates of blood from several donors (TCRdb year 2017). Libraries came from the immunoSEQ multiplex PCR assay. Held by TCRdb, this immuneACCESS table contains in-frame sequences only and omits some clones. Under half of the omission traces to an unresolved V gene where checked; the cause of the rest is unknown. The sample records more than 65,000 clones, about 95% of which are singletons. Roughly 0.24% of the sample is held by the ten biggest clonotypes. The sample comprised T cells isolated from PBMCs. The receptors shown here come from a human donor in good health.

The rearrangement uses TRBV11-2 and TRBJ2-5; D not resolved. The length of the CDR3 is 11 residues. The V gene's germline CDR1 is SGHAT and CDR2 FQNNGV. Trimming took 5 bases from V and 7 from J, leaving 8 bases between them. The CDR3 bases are TGTGCCAGCAGCCTGCGTGGGACCCAGTACTTC. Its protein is CASSLRGTQYF.

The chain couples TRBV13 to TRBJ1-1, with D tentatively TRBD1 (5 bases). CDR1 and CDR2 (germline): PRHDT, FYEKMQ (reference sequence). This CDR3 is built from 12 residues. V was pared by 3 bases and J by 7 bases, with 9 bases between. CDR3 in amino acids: CASSFGGDEAFF. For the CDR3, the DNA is TGTGCCAGCAGCTTTGGAGGGGATGAAGCTTTCTTT.

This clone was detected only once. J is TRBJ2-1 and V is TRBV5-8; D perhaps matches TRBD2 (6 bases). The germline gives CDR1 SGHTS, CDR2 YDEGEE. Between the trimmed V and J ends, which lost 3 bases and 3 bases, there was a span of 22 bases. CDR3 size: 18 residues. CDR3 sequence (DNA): TGTGCCAGCAGCTCCGGGGAAGAGAAGACTAGAGGCTACAATGAGCAGTTCTTC. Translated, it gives CASSSGEEKTRGYNEQFF. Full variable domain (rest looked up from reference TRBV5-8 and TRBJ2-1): EAGVTQSPTHLIKTRGQQATLRCSPISGHTSVYWYQQALGLGLQFLLWYDEGEERNRGNFPPRFSGRQFPNYSSELNVNALELEDSALYLCASSSGEEKTRGYNEQFFGPGTRLTVL.

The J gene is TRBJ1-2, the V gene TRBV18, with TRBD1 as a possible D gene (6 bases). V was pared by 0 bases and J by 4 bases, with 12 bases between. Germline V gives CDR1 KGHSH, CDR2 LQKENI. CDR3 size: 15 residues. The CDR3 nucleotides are TGTGCCAGCTCACCACCGGACAGATCCTTCTATGGCTACACCTTC. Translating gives CASSPPDRSFYGYTF.

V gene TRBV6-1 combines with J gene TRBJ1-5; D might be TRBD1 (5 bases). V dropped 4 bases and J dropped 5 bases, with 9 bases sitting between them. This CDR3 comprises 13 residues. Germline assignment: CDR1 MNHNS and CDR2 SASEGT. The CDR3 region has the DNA TGTGCCAGCAGTGTCCGGGGGGATCAGCCCCAGCATTTT. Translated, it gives CASSVRGDQPQHF.

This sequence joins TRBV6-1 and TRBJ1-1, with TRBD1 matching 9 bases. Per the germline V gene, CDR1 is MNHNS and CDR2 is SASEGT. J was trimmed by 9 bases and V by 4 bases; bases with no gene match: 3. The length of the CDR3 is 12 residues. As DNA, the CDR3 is TGTGCCAGCAGTGGGGACAGGGCTCAAGCTTTCTTT. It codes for CASSGDRAQAFF.

This chain's CDR3 is CASSARGLRQGAASQPQHF. CDR3 nucleotides: TGTGCCAGCAGCGCAAGAGGGCTGAGACAGGGGGCTGCAAGTCAGCCCCAGCATTTT. The J gene is TRBJ1-5, the V gene TRBV4-2; the match to TRBD1 covers 10 bases. CDR3 length equals 19 residues. The J segment lost 6 bases and the V segment lost 5 bases, leaving 19 bases of the junction unmatched. From germline, CDR1 is LGHNA and CDR2 YNFKEQ.

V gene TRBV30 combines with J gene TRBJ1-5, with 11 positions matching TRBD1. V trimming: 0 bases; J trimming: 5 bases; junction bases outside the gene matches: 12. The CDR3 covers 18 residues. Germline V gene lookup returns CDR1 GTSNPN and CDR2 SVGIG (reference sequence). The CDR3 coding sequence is TGTGCCTGGAGTGTAGTAAGGACAGGGGGCCGATCGGATCAGCCCCAGCATTTT. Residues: CAWSVVRTGGRSDQPQHF.

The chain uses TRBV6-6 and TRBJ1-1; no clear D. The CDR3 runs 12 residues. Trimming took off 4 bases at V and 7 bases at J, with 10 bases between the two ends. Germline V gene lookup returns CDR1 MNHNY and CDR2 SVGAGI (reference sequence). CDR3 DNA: TGTGCCAGCAGTTTCGACAAACTTGAAGCTTTCTTT. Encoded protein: CASSFDKLEAFF.

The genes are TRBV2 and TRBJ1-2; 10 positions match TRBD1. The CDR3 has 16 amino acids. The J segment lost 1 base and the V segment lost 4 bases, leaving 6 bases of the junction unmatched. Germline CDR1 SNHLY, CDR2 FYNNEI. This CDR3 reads CASSGFGQGGNYGYTF. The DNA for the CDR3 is TGTGCCAGCAGTGGTTTTGGACAGGGGGGTAACTATGGCTACACCTTC.

The CDR3 loop reads CASSLSGLAGRNEQFF. CDR3 in DNA: TGTGCCAGCAGCTTGTCGGGACTAGCGGGACGCAATGAGCAGTTCTTC. V and J are TRBV11-1 and TRBJ2-1; 13 nucleotides agree with TRBD2. The CDR3 covers 16 residues. With 3 bases clipped from V and 6 bases from J, the junction kept 5 bases outside the gene matches. Per germline, CDR1 SGHAT and CDR2 FQDESV (reference sequence).

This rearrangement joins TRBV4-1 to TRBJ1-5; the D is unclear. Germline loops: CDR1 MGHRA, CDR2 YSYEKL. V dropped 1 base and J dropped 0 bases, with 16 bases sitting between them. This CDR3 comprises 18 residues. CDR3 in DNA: TGCGCCAGCAGCCAAGTCAAGGGAGGCAGATATAGCAATCAGCCCCAGCATTTT. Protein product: CASSQVKGGRYSNQPQHF.

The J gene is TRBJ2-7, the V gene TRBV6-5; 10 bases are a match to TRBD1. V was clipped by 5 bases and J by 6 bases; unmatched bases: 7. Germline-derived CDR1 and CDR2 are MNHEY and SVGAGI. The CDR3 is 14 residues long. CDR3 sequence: CASSTGTGVLEQYF. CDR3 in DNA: TGTGCCAGCAGTACCGGGACAGGGGTCCTCGAGCAGTACTTC.

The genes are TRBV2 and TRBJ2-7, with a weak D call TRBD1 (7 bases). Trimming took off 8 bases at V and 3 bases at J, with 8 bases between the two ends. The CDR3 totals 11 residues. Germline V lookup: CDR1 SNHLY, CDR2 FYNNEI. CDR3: CASQGGYEQYF. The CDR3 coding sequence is TGTGCCAGCCAGGGGGGCTACGAGCAGTACTTC.

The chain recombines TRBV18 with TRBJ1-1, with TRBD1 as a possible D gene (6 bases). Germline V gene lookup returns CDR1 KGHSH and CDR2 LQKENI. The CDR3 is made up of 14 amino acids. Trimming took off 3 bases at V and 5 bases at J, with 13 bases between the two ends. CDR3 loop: CASSPYQGLTEAFF. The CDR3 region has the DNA TGTGCCAGCTCACCGTACCAGGGGCTTACTGAAGCTTTCTTT.

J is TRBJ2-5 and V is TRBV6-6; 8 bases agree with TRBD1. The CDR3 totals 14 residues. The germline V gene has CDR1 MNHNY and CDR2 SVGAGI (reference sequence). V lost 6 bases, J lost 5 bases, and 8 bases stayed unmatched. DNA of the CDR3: TGTGCCAGCAGGCGGACAGGGTATGGGGAGACCCAGTACTTC. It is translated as CASRRTGYGETQYF.

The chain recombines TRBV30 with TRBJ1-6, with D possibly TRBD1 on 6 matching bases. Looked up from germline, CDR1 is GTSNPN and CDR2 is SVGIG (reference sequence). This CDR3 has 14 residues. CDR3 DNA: TGTGTCTCCTCCAACAGGGTCTATAATTCACCCCTCCACTTT. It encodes CVSSNRVYNSPLHF.

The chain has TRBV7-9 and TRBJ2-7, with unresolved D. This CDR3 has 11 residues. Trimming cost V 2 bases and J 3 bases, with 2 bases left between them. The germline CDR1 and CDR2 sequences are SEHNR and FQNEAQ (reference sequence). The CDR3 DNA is TGTGCCAGCAGCTTACACTACGAGCAGTACTTC. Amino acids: CASSLHYEQYF.

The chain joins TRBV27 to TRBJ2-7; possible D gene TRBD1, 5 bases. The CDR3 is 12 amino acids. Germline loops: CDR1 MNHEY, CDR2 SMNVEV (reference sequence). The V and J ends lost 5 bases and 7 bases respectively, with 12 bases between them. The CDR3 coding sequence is TGTGCCAGCAGTGAAGGAAGGGGTGAGCAGTACTTC. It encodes CASSEGRGEQYF.

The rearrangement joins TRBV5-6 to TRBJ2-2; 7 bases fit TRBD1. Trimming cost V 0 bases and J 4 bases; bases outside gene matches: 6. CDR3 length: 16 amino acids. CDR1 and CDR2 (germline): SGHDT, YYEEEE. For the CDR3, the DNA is TGTGCCAGCAGCTTGGATCGCAGGGGGAGCACCGGGGAGCTGTTTTTT. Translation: CASSLDRRGSTGELFF.

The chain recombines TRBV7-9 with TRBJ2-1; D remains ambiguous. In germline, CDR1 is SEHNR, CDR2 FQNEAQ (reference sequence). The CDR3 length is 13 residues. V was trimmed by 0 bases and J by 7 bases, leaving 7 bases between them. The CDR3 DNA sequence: TGTGCCAGCAGCTTAGCAGCCGGGAATGAGCAGTTCTTC. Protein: CASSLAAGNEQFF.